A selection of T cell receptor beta chains follows, all from one sample in a study of spatial heterogeneity in lung cancer. TCRdb re-analysed the 5' RACE reads in MiXCR, keeping a single row per CDR3 protein. This table holds 1,600 or so distinct CDR3 sequences, about a quarter found once. Here the sequenced sample was PBMCs, taken at surgery. All receptors derive from a male donor with early-stage non-small cell lung cancer. Both conserved end residues are part of each CDR3. D genes are given only for firm matches. Size is omitted from some rows. Given values are once, few, many or a class for expanded clones.

TRBJ2-7 | TRBV18 | many | - | TGTGCCAGCTCACCACCGTCGCAGCTTAGCTCCTACGAGCAGTACTTC | CASSPPSQLSSYEQYF
TRBJ2-7 | TRBV5-4 | - | TRBD2 | TGTGCCAGCAGCTTGGAGAGGACTAGCAGTGAGCAGTACTTC | CASSLERTSSEQYF
TRBJ2-5 | TRBV15 | medium-sized | TRBD2 | TGTGCCACCAGCAGAATAGCGGGAGAGACCCAGTACTTC | CATSRIAGETQYF
TRBJ2-1 | TRBV2 | few | TRBD2 | TGTGCCAGCAGTCCACCCGGGACTAGCGGGTACAATGAGCAGTTCTTC | CASSPPGTSGYNEQFF
TRBJ2-1 | TRBV5-1 | medium-sized | - | TGCGCCAGCAGCTTATTAGCGGAGTACAATGAGCAGTTCTTC | CASSLLAEYNEQFF
TRBJ2-3 | TRBV5-6 | many | - | TGTGCCAGCAGCTCCCGTCCCGCAGATACGCAGTATTTT | CASSSRPADTQYF
TRBJ2-5 | TRBV19 | many | TRBD2 | TGTGCCAGTAGTATTGGGTCAGCGGGAGCAGGGGAGACCCAGTACTTC | CASSIGSAGAGETQYF
TRBJ2-3 | TRBV7-2 | - | - | TGTGCCAGCAGCGGGGGGCTTCAGCCGGATACGCAGTATTTT | CASSGGLQPDTQYF
TRBJ2-5 | TRBV7-9 | many | TRBD2 | TGTGCCAGCAGCTGGACTAGCGGGCATGCAGAGACCCAGTACTTC | CASSWTSGHAETQYF
TRBJ2-3 | TRBV20-1 | - | TRBD2 | TGCAGTGCTAGACGGGGACTAGGTCCCACAGATACGCAGTATTTT | CSARRGLGPTDTQYF
TRBJ2-7 | TRBV7-9 | many | - | TGTGCCAGCAGCTTTGGAGTACACGAGCAGTACTTC | CASSFGVHEQYF
TRBJ1-5 | TRBV27 | once | - | TGTGCCAGCAGTTTAATAGGCCCGGGCTTCTACAGCAATCAGCCCCAGCATTTT | CASSLIGPGFYSNQPQHF
TRBJ2-5 | TRBV28 | many | - | TGTGCCAGCAGTTCCGGCCAGGGAAAAGAGACCCAGTACTTC | CASSSGQGKETQYF
TRBJ2-3 | TRBV15 | many | TRBD2 | TGTGCCACCAGCAGAGATGGGACCGGGACTAGAAACACAGATACGCAGTATTTT | CATSRDGTGTRNTDTQYF
TRBJ2-1 | TRBV4-1 | few | - | TGCGCCAGCAGCCAAGATCCCGGGACTTTGTACAATGAGCAGTTCTTC | CASSQDPGTLYNEQFF
TRBJ2-3 | TRBV20-1 | - | TRBD1 | TGCAGTGGGTCAGGGGGCGCGGATACGCAGTATTTT | CSGSGGADTQYF
TRBJ1-2 | TRBV19 | few | - | TGTGCCAGTAGCCCCGGGTTTAACTATGGCTACACCTTC | CASSPGFNYGYTF
TRBJ2-5 | TRBV20-1 | medium-sized | - | TGCAGTGCTAGAGAGGGTAGGGAGATGTTCCAAGAGACCCAGTACTTC | CSAREGREMFQETQYF
TRBJ2-5 | TRBV7-2 | few | TRBD2 | TGTGCCAGCAGCTCCCAAGCGGGATCGGGGGAGACCCAGTACTTC | CASSSQAGSGETQYF
TRBJ2-4 | TRBV6-5 | few | TRBD1 | TGTGCCAGCAGTCAGGACAGGGGGTCGGACATTCAGTACTTC | CASSQDRGSDIQYF
TRBJ2-7 | TRBV18 | medium-sized | - | TGTGCCAGCTCACCCGGGGGTAGCGAGCAGTACTTC | CASSPGGSEQYF
TRBJ2-2 | TRBV4-3 | - | - | TGCGCCAGCAGCCAGACAAGAGCGGATCCGATTTTGGGCACCGGGGAGCTGTTTTTT | CASSQTRADPILGTGELFF
TRBJ2-1 | TRBV29-1 | large | TRBD2 | TGCAGCGTTGTGCTAGCGGTCTACAATGAGCAGTTCTTC | CSVVLAVYNEQFF
TRBJ2-3 | TRBV13 | few | TRBD1 | TGTGCCAGCAGCTTGGGGACAGGGGAAGGCACAGATACGCAGTATTTT | CASSLGTGEGTDTQYF
TRBJ2-2 | TRBV6-5 | medium-sized | - | TGTGCCAGCAGTTACTCCAAAGCGTCGAGGAGGACCGGGGAGCTGTTTTTT | CASSYSKASRRTGELFF
TRBJ1-1 | TRBV19 | - | - | TGTGCCAGTAGTATGGTCGGGGGGAACACTGAAGCTTTCTTT | CASSMVGGNTEAFF
TRBJ2-4 | TRBV7-2 | many | - | TGTGCCAGCAGCTTATGGCCTGCCGTCGGAAACATTCAGTACTTC | CASSLWPAVGNIQYF
TRBJ2-3 | TRBV9 | - | TRBD1 | TGTGCCAGCAAAGGGACAGGGGGCACAGATACGCAGTATTTT | CASKGTGGTDTQYF
TRBJ2-1 | TRBV5-8 | many | - | TGTGCCAGCAGCTTGTTTTGGGTTGATGAGCAGTTCTTC | CASSLFWVDEQFF
TRBJ2-3 | TRBV27 | - | TRBD2 | TGTGCCAGCAGTTTATATATGGGAGGGGGCACAGATACGCAGTATTTT | CASSLYMGGGTDTQYF
TRBJ2-6 | TRBV2 | - | - | TGTGCCAGCAGTGAAGCAGGAGATCTCTCTGGGGCCAACGTCCTGACTTTC | CASSEAGDLSGANVLTF
TRBJ2-4 | TRBV7-9 | hyperexpanded | TRBD1 | TGTGCCAGCAGCTTAGCTACAGGGGTTGCCAAAAACATTCAGTACTTC | CASSLATGVAKNIQYF
TRBJ1-5 | TRBV5-6 | many | TRBD1 | TGTGCCAGCAGCTACGGACAGGGTTATCAGCCCCAGCATTTT | CASSYGQGYQPQHF
TRBJ2-7 | TRBV2 | few | - | TGTGCCAGCAGTGCCTCTCAAACTTCCTACGAGCAGTACTTC | CASSASQTSYEQYF
TRBJ1-6 | TRBV9 | - | - | TGTGCCAGCGGCAATTCAAATTCACCCCTCCACTTT | CASGNSNSPLHF
TRBJ2-2 | TRBV7-9 | few | - | TGTGCCAGCAACGTGGATGGTAGAGTTGGCACCGGGGAGCTGTTTTTT | CASNVDGRVGTGELFF
TRBJ2-5 | TRBV6-5 | large | - | TGTGCCAGCTCGGACAGATCTCAAGAGACCCAGTACTTC | CASSDRSQETQYF
TRBJ2-5 | TRBV29-1 | - | - | TGCAGCTCCTGGCAGGGCCAAGAGACCCAGTACTTC | CSSWQGQETQYF
TRBJ2-7 | TRBV13 | hyperexpanded | TRBD2 | TGTGCCAGCAGCTCCTCCCCGACTAGCCTCTACGAGCAGTACTTC | CASSSSPTSLYEQYF
TRBJ1-2 | TRBV4-3 | many | - | TGCGCCAGCAGCCAAGAGGATGACACCGACGCCTATGGCTACACCTTC | CASSQEDDTDAYGYTF
TRBJ2-1 | TRBV7-9 | many | TRBD2 | TGTGCCAGCAGCTTTGACCCAATAGCGGGAGCCTACAATGAGCAGTTCTTC | CASSFDPIAGAYNEQFF
TRBJ2-7 | TRBV29-1 | - | TRBD1 | TGCAGCGTTGATGACAGGGTTGCTGGCGAGCAGTACTTC | CSVDDRVAGEQYF
TRBJ2-1 | TRBV7-2 | few | TRBD2 | TGTGCCAGCAGCTTAGCCCTTGCGGGAGGGGGGGGCAATGAGCAGTTCTTC | CASSLALAGGGGNEQFF
TRBJ2-7 | TRBV4-1 | - | TRBD2 | TGCGCCAGCAAGCAAGTCACTAGCGGGGGATACGAGCAGTACTTC | CASKQVTSGGYEQYF
TRBJ2-5 | TRBV7-2 | medium-sized | TRBD2 | TGTGCCAGCAGCCCCGTGGGGCTAGCGGAACAAGAGACCCAGTACTTC | CASSPVGLAEQETQYF
TRBJ2-5 | TRBV5-4 | large | - | TGTGCCAGCAGCTTGGTGGTAGCCGGCCAAGAGACCCAGTACTTC | CASSLVVAGQETQYF
TRBJ2-3 | TRBV5-4 | many | - | TGTGCCAGCAGCTTGGGAGGAGATACGCAGTATTTT | CASSLGGDTQYF
TRBJ2-7 | TRBV20-1 | many | - | TGCAGTGCTAAAAGGTCCGAATACGAGCAGTACTTC | CSAKRSEYEQYF
TRBJ2-7 | TRBV7-8 | few | - | TGTGCCAGCAGCCAAGCCGGGTCCCTCGGCCACGAGCAGTACTTC | CASSQAGSLGHEQYF
TRBJ2-7 | TRBV4-1 | many | TRBD2 | TGCGCCAGCAGCCAAGTCACTAGCGGGGGATACGAGCAGTACTTC | CASSQVTSGGYEQYF
TRBJ2-2 | TRBV12-3/TRBV12-4 | many | - | TGTGCCAGCAGTTTATGGGGGCTCGGGACCGGGGAGCTGTTTTTT | CASSLWGLGTGELFF
TRBJ1-1 | TRBV28 | - | TRBD1 | TGTGCCAGCAGTTTAATTGACAGGGGGCTGTCTGAAGCTTTCTTT | CASSLIDRGLSEAFF
TRBJ2-5 | TRBV19 | medium-sized | - | TGTGCCAGTAGGGAAGTAGGAGGAGAGACCCAGTACTTC | CASREVGGETQYF
TRBJ2-7 | TRBV9 | - | - | TGTGCCAGCAGCATAGTCCCCAGCTCCTACGAGCAGTACTTC | CASSIVPSSYEQYF
TRBJ2-6 | TRBV6-5 | - | - | TGTGCCAGCAGTCGGAGGAGCTCTGGGGCCAACGTCCTGACTTTC | CASSRRSSGANVLTF
TRBJ1-2 | TRBV29-1 | many | - | TGCAGCGTTGAACTCGCCACCCAAGGCTATGGCTACACCTTC | CSVELATQGYGYTF
TRBJ2-7 | TRBV7-9 | - | - | TGTGCCAGCAGCTACGGAGCCGCGGGAACCTACGAGCAGTACTTC | CASSYGAAGTYEQYF
TRBJ2-3 | TRBV29-1 | few | TRBD2 | TGCAGCGTTGATTCCCGACTAGCGAACTTACCTACGCAGTATTTT | CSVDSRLANLPTQYF
TRBJ2-7 | TRBV20-1 | hyperexpanded | TRBD2 | TGCAGTGCTCCGGGGACTAGCGGGAGCGCCGGGCTCTACGAGCAGTACTTC | CSAPGTSGSAGLYEQYF